Listed below are T cell receptor beta chains from one sample, sequenced in a study of cytomegalovirus exposure and HLA in healthy donors. The repertoire was sequenced with immunoSEQ multiplex PCR; TCRdb's copy has only in-frame clones and lacks some. Of tens of thousands of clones in the sample, about 94% are singletons; the top ten hold about 1.5%. Sequencing was carried out using PBMCs. Every receptor here comes from a young man in good health and CMV-seropositive. The CDR3 runs from the conserved cysteine through the conserved F or W. The order of the fields is clone size, CDR3 length, V gene, D gene, J gene, CDR3 protein, CDR3 DNA. D genes are given only for firm matches. Where a row states a size, it is once, few, many or the class of an expanded clone; other rows omit it.

once	14	TRBV6-6	.	TRBJ2-2	CASHPDYLTGELFF	TGTGCCAGCCACCCGGACTACCTCACCGGGGAGCTGTTTTTT
.	14	TRBV2	TRBD1	TRBJ2-4	CASSALDRGDIQYF	TGTGCCAGCAGTGCTCTGGACAGGGGTGACATTCAGTACTTC
once	14	TRBV5-1	.	TRBJ2-5	CASSLLTGQETQYF	TGCGCCAGCAGCTTACTGACAGGACAAGAGACCCAGTACTTC
.	15	TRBV30	.	TRBJ1-2	CAWSVEEGTFYGYTF	TGTGCCTGGAGTGTGGAAGAGGGGACATTCTATGGCTACACCTTC
.	13	TRBV9	TRBD2	TRBJ2-1	CASSEHSGGDEFF	TGTGCCAGCAGCGAACATAGCGGGGGAGATGAGTTCTTC
.	18	TRBV7-8	TRBD2	TRBJ2-7	CASSLGTSGRGSIREQYF	TGTGCCAGCAGCCTCGGGACTAGCGGGAGGGGGAGTATACGTGAGCAGTACTTC
.	15	TRBV7-6	.	TRBJ2-3	CASSYTVSATDTQYF	TGTGCCAGCAGCTATACGGTCTCCGCCACAGATACGCAGTATTTT
.	16	TRBV29-1	TRBD2	TRBJ2-1	CSVEWGESGRSNEQFF	TGCAGCGTTGAATGGGGGGAGAGCGGGAGGTCGAATGAGCAGTTCTTC
.	14	TRBV6-5	TRBD1	TRBJ2-7	CASSLGQGGYEQYF	TGTGCCAGCAGCCTGGGACAGGGGGGTTACGAGCAGTACTTC
.	11	TRBV28	.	TRBJ2-4	CASSLRDIQYF	TGTGCCAGCAGTTTACGCGACATTCAGTACTTC
.	14	TRBV7-9	TRBD1	TRBJ2-2	CASSPVTGAGELFF	TGTGCCAGCAGCCCCGTGACAGGGGCAGGGGAGCTGTTTTTT
.	13	TRBV18	TRBD1	TRBJ2-5	CATSPGQQETQYF	TGTGCCACCTCACCGGGACAGCAAGAGACCCAGTACTTC
.	14	TRBV25-1	.	TRBJ2-6	CASISSGGANVLTF	TGTGCCAGCATTTCCAGTGGTGGGGCCAACGTCCTGACTTTC
.	14	TRBV5-8	TRBD1	TRBJ2-5	CASSHGQGQETQYF	TGTGCCAGCAGTCACGGACAGGGTCAAGAGACCCAGTACTTC
.	15	TRBV5-1	TRBD2	TRBJ2-7	CASSLAIAGSPEQYF	TGCGCCAGCAGCTTGGCGATAGCGGGGAGCCCCGAGCAGTACTTC
.	14	TRBV30	TRBD1	TRBJ1-6	CAWRMDRGNSPLHF	TGTGCCTGGAGGATGGACAGGGGGAATTCACCCCTCCACTTT
.	13	TRBV5-4	.	TRBJ1-4	CASSWGAGEKLFF	TGTGCCAGCAGTTGGGGCGCGGGGGAAAAACTGTTTTTT
few	10	TRBV20-1	.	TRBJ1-2	CSASDNGYTF	TGCAGTGCTAGTGACAATGGCTACACCTTC
.	13	TRBV9	TRBD1	TRBJ2-7	CASSGQGADEQYF	TGTGCCAGCAGTGGGCAGGGGGCCGACGAGCAGTACTTC
.	16	TRBV19	TRBD1	TRBJ1-5	CASSPHKGGGDQPQHF	TGTGCCAGTAGTCCCCACAAAGGAGGGGGCGATCAGCCCCAGCATTTT
.	16	TRBV5-4	TRBD2	TRBJ2-1	CASIDILAGTYNEQFF	TGTGCCAGCATTGACATACTAGCGGGTACCTACAATGAGCAGTTCTTC
.	14	TRBV10-1	.	TRBJ2-3	CASSDRSFTDTQYF	TGCGCCAGCAGTGATCGGAGTTTCACAGATACGCAGTATTTT
.	13	TRBV10-3	.	TRBJ2-7	CATGPGESYEQYF	TGTGCCACCGGGCCGGGGGAATCCTACGAGCAGTACTTC
.	18	TRBV28	TRBD2	TRBJ2-5	CASSLRTSGIKVRTAQYF	TGTGCCAGCAGTCTTCGGACTAGCGGGATAAAGGTTCGGACGGCCCAGTACTTC
.	14	TRBV9	.	TRBJ2-3	CASSVGRATDTQYF	TGTGCCAGCAGCGTCGGCAGGGCTACAGATACGCAGTATTTT
.	14	TRBV28	TRBD1	TRBJ2-7	CASSPEDRAHEQYF	TGTGCCAGCAGTCCGGAGGACAGGGCCCACGAGCAGTACTTC
.	14	TRBV4-1	TRBD2	TRBJ2-3	CASSLGGGTDTQYF	TGCGCCAGCAGCCTCGGGGGGGGAACAGATACGCAGTATTTT
.	13	TRBV10-3	TRBD2	TRBJ2-7	CAIRREGNYEQYF	TGTGCCATCAGGAGGGAGGGGAACTACGAGCAGTACTTC
.	13	TRBV7-3	.	TRBJ1-2	CASSLGRGYGYTF	TGTGCCAGCAGCTTGGGGAGGGGCTATGGCTACACCTTC
.	16	TRBV5-1	TRBD2	TRBJ2-3	CASSLVAGPSTDTQYF	TGCGCCAGCAGCTTGGTAGCGGGACCAAGCACAGATACGCAGTATTTT
.	15	TRBV21-1	.	TRBJ2-1	CASSKRLAVYNEQFF	TGTGCCAGCAGCAAGCGGCTAGCGGTTTACAATGAGCAGTTCTTC
.	15	TRBV5-1	.	TRBJ1-1	CASSLGSGMNTEAFF	TGCGCCAGCAGCTTGGGGTCAGGGATGAACACTGAAGCTTTCTTT
.	13	TRBV29-1	.	TRBJ1-1	CSVVPRGRAEAFF	TGCAGCGTTGTCCCCAGAGGGCGAGCTGAAGCTTTCTTT
.	14	TRBV6-5	.	TRBJ1-2	CASSRSLTDYGYTF	TGTGCCAGCAGCCGGTCACTAACCGACTATGGCTACACCTTC
.	12	TRBV5-1	.	TRBJ2-1	CASSFDGNEQFF	TGCGCCAGCAGCTTCGACGGGAATGAGCAGTTCTTC
.	14	TRBV10-2	TRBD1	TRBJ2-2	CASGGQGLTGELFF	TGCGCCAGCGGGGGACAGGGGTTGACCGGGGAGCTGTTTTTT
.	15	TRBV28	TRBD1	TRBJ1-6	CASSLGRGQYSPLHF	TGTGCCAGCAGTTTAGGAAGGGGGCAATATTCACCCCTCCACTTT
.	14	TRBV5-1	TRBD1	TRBJ2-7	CASSSQTAGGEQYF	TGCGCCAGCAGCTCCCAGACGGCAGGGGGAGAGCAGTACTTC
.	17	TRBV27	TRBD1	TRBJ1-2	CASSSWDRGSTNYGYTF	TGTGCCAGCAGTTCTTGGGACAGGGGGAGCACTAACTATGGCTACACCTTC
.	15	TRBV7-2	TRBD1	TRBJ2-2	CASSYRGKVAGELFF	TGTGCCAGCAGCTACAGGGGGAAAGTAGCCGGGGAGCTGTTTTTT
.	15	TRBV6-4	TRBD2	TRBJ2-1	CASSDSGGGYNEQFF	TGTGCCAGCAGTGACTCGGGCGGGGGCTACAATGAGCAGTTCTTC
.	16	TRBV5-1	.	TRBJ2-2	CASWGLGQTNTGELFF	TGCGCCAGCTGGGGACTCGGGCAAACAAACACCGGGGAGCTGTTTTTT
once	13	TRBV6-1	.	TRBJ1-2	CASATATNYGYTF	TGTGCCAGCGCGACAGCCACTAACTATGGCTACACCTTC
.	15	TRBV5-1	.	TRBJ2-7	CASSLMGASVGEQYF	TGCGCCAGCAGCTTGATGGGGGCGTCGGTGGGCGAGCAGTACTTC